This T cell receptor (beta chain) stems from a study of T-cell reconstitution after alpha-beta-depleted transplantation in children. This clonotype was counted between two and nine times. Preparation of the TCRbeta library used unique molecular identifiers. TCRdb re-derived calls from the PCR reads in MiXCR, one entry per CDR3 protein. Of 530,000 or so distinct CDR3 sequences listed, around 27% were seen once; the top ten hold around 36%. This CDR3 region has 15 residues. Trimming took off 5 bases at V and 0 bases at J, with 12 bases between the two ends. Germline V gene data show CDR1 as SEHNR and CDR2 as FQNEAQ (reference sequence).

The sequences come from PBMCs, collected before TCRalphabeta/CD19-depleted stem cell transplant. This chain joins TRBV7-9 and TRBJ2-3; D is perhaps TRBD2 (6 bases). This receptor was identified in a boy less than two years old with Wiskott-Aldrich syndrome, due to receive a stem cell transplant. Here the CDR3 DNA reads TGTGCCAGCAGCATCCTAGCGCCCAGCACAGATACGCAGTATTTT. This translates into CASSILAPSTDTQYF.